What follows are 16 T cell receptor beta chains derived from one specimen sequenced in a study of T cell responses to AZD1222 COVID-19 vaccine. Measured with immunoSEQ multiplex PCR; TCRdb has only the in-frame clones, and not every one. Among roughly 100,000 clones listed, 93% were seen once. The source was peripheral blood, collected on day 0 of AZD1222 vaccination. All receptors come from an adult in good health.

The chain is built from TRBV7-2 and TRBJ2-7; tentative D call: TRBD2 (5 bases). This CDR3 comprises 14 residues. The V end lost 3 bases, the J end lost 4 bases, and 13 bases lay between the germline ends. Germline V gives CDR1 SGHTA, CDR2 FQGNSA. CDR3: CASSLGGPGYEQYF. The DNA of the CDR3 is TGTGCCAGCAGCTTGGGCGGGCCAGGATACGAGCAGTACTTC. Combining the CDR3 with reference TRBV7-2 and TRBJ2-7 gives the whole variable domain GAGVSQSPSNKVTEKGKDVELRCDPISGHTALYWYRQSLGQGLEFLIYFQGNSAPDKSGLPSDRFSAERTGGSVSTLTIQRTQQEDSAVYLCASSLGGPGYEQYFGPGTRLTVT.

This chain connects TRBV19 to TRBJ1-4; D ambiguous. The germline V and J ends were trimmed by 7 bases and 0 bases, with 6 bases remaining between them. CDR3 length: 13 amino acids. The germline V gene has CDR1 LNHDA and CDR2 SQIVND (reference sequence). CDR3 residues: CASKFATNEKLFF. The CDR3 coding sequence is TGTGCCAGTAAATTTGCAACTAATGAAAAACTGTTTTTT.

V and J are TRBV5-1 and TRBJ2-5, with a weak D call TRBD2 (5 bases). CDR1 and CDR2 (germline): SGHRS, YFSETQ. CDR3 length: 13 amino acids. The V end lost 5 bases, the J end lost 1 base, and 9 bases lay between the germline ends. The CDR3 protein is CASSATTQETQYF. CDR3 sequence (DNA): TGCGCCAGCAGTGCGACTACCCAAGAGACCCAGTACTTC.

V is TRBV28 and J is TRBJ2-7; D is ambiguous. V was trimmed by 6 bases and J by 0 bases, leaving 15 bases between them. Germline CDR1 MDHEN, CDR2 SYDVKM. The CDR3 length is 15 residues. CDR3 sequence: CASSPRPWDSYEQYF. The CDR3 nucleotides read TGTGCCAGCAGCCCCAGACCCTGGGACTCCTACGAGCAGTACTTC.

The CDR3 loop reads CASRSALLVDEQFF. The CDR3 DNA sequence: TGTGCCAGTAGATCCGCCCTCCTAGTCGATGAGCAGTTCTTC. The rearrangement links TRBV19 to TRBJ2-1; the D is unclear. The V gene lost 6 bases and the J gene lost 8 bases, with 17 bases spanning the gap. Germline V gene sequence: CDR1 LNHDA, CDR2 SQIVND (reference sequence). This CDR3 spans 14 amino acids.

The chain joins TRBV29-1 to TRBJ2-1, with D unresolved. Looked up from germline, CDR1 is SQVTM and CDR2 is ANQGSEA. The CDR3 runs to 11 residues. The V end lost 7 bases, the J end lost 7 bases, and 11 bases lay between the germline ends. CDR3 loop: CSGTVGNEQFF. DNA of the CDR3: TGCAGCGGTACCGTGGGGAATGAGCAGTTCTTC.

The V gene is TRBV5-5, the J gene TRBJ2-2; the match to TRBD2 covers 9 bases. The germline V gene encodes CDR1 SGHKS and CDR2 YYEKEE (reference sequence). J gave up 1 base and V 4 bases, and 5 bases lay outside the gene matches. The CDR3 runs 16 residues. CDR3 region: CASSPLAGVNTGELFF. Here the CDR3 DNA reads TGTGCCAGCAGCCCACTAGCGGGCGTGAACACCGGGGAGCTGTTTTTT.

This chain links TRBV7-9 with TRBJ2-7; D gene ambiguous. Trimming removed 4 bases at V and 0 bases at J, with 10 bases between. Germline-derived CDR1 and CDR2 are SEHNR and FQNEAQ (reference sequence). This CDR3 has 14 amino acids. CDR3 nucleotides: TGTGCCAGCAGCTCCCCCCCGGACTCCTACGAGCAGTACTTC. The encoded protein is CASSSPPDSYEQYF.

The V gene is TRBV5-1, the J gene TRBJ2-4; D perhaps matches TRBD1 (6 bases). With 3 bases removed from V and 6 bases from J, the gap between germline ends came to 13 bases. The CDR3 is 14 amino acids. The germline CDR1 and CDR2 sequences are SGHRS and YFSETQ. As DNA, the CDR3 is TGCGCCAGCAGCTCCGACAGGTTGAGAAACATTCAGTACTTC. This encodes CASSSDRLRNIQYF.

This chain links TRBV6-5 with TRBJ2-1; a possible D gene is TRBD2 (5 bases). Germline CDR1 and CDR2: MNHEY and SVGAGI. The length of the CDR3 is 13 residues. Trimming took 0 bases from V and 15 from J, leaving 15 bases between them. CDR3 in amino acids: CASSYSLSVVPFF. DNA for the CDR3: TGTGCCAGCAGTTACTCGCTTAGCGTAGTTCCGTTCTTC.

CDR3 DNA sequence: TGTGCCAGCAGCCAAGGGGCTAGAGATACGCAGTATTTT. This encodes CASSQGARDTQYF. V usage is TRBV14 and J usage is TRBJ2-3; D unresolved. V gave up 1 base and J gave up 5 bases, with 7 bases separating them. Germline loops: CDR1 SGHDN, CDR2 FVKESK. This CDR3 is 13 amino acids long.

This clone was recorded only once. This rearrangement joins TRBV3-1 (or the pseudogene TRBV3-2) to TRBJ2-7, with TRBD2 matching 7 bases. The CDR3 covers 12 residues. Germline V lookup: CDR1 LGHDT, CDR2 YNNKEL (reference sequence). Trimming removed 8 bases from V and 6 bases from J; junction bases left unmatched: 7. DNA for the CDR3: TGTGCCAGCGCGGGAGATCCTGGCGAGCAGTACTTC. Protein sequence: CASAGDPGEQYF.

This chain connects TRBV29-1 to TRBJ1-2; TRBD1 might be the D (5 bases). Germline loops: CDR1 SQVTM, CDR2 ANQGSEA. The V and J ends lost 0 bases and 5 bases respectively, with 19 bases between them. The length of the CDR3 is 16 residues. CDR3 amino acids: CSVEDRGRGSLYGYTF. CDR3 DNA: TGCAGCGTTGAAGATCGAGGAAGGGGCTCCCTTTATGGCTACACCTTC.

The V call is TRBV5-1, the J call TRBJ1-2; possible D gene TRBD1, 5 bases. V gave up 4 bases and J gave up 7 bases, with 14 bases separating them. Germline V gene sequence: CDR1 SGHRS, CDR2 YFSETQ. The CDR3 consists of 13 residues. DNA for the CDR3: TGCGCCAGCAGCGGCGGGGTTGGGGCTGGCTACACCTTC. Amino acid sequence: CASSGGVGAGYTF.

The chain joins TRBV3-1 (or the pseudogene TRBV3-2) to TRBJ1-1, with 10 bases identical to TRBD1. The trim removed 5 bases at V and 5 bases at J, leaving 2 bases unmatched. CDR3 length: 13 residues. Germline V gene sequence: CDR1 LGHDT, CDR2 YNNKEL (reference sequence). The CDR3 loop is CASSAGQGTEAFF. CDR3 nucleotide sequence: TGTGCCAGCAGCGCGGGACAGGGGACTGAAGCTTTCTTT.

V and J are TRBV7-9 and TRBJ2-4; D may be TRBD1 (6 bases). CDR3 length: 16 amino acids. CDR1 and CDR2 (germline): SEHNR, FQNEAQ (reference sequence). Trimming took off 3 bases at V and 0 bases at J, with 12 bases between the two ends. The chain's CDR3 is CASSLGAWGAKNIQYF. CDR3 DNA sequence: TGTGCCAGCAGCTTGGGGGCGTGGGGAGCCAAAAACATTCAGTACTTC. The entire variable domain, with the rest obtained from reference TRBV7-9 and TRBJ2-4, is as follows: DTGVSQNPRHKITKRGQNVTFRCDPISEHNRLYWYRQTLGQGPEFLTYFQNEAQLEKSRLLSDRFSAERPKGSFSTLEIQRTEQGDSAMYLCASSLGAWGAKNIQYFGAGTRLSVL.